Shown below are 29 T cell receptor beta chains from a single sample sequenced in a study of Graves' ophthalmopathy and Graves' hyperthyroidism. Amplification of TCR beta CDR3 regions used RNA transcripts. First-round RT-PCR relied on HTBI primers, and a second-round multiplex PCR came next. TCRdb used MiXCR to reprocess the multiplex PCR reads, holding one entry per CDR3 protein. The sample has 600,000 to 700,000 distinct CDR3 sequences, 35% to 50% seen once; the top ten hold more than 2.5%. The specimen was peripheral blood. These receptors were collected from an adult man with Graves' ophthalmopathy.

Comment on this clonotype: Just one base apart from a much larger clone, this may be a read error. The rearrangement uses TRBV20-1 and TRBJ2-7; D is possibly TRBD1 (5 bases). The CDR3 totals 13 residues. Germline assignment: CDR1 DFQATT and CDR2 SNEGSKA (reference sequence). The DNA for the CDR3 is TGCAATGCTAGACAGCCATCTTCCTACGAGCAGTACTTC. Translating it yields CNARQPSSYEQYF.

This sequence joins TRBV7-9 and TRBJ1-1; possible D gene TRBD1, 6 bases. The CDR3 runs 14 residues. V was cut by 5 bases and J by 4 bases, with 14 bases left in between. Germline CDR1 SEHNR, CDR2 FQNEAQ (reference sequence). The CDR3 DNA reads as TGTGCCAGCAGCCATACAGGGTTAGGCACTGAAGCTTTCTTT. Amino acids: CASSHTGLGTEAFF.

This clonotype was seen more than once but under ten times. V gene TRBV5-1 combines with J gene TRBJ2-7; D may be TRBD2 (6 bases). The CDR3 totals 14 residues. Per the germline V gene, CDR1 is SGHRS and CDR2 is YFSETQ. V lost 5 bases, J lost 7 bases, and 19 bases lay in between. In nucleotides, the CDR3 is TGCGCCAGCAGTTCTCCGGGGACTCCCAGGGAGCAGTACTTC. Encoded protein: CASSSPGTPREQYF. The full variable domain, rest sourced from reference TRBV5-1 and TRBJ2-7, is KAGVTQTPRYLIKTRGQQVTLSCSPISGHRSVSWYQQTPGQGLQFLFEYFSETQRNKGNFPGRFSGRQFSNSRSEMNVSTLELGDSALYLCASSSPGTPREQYFGPGTRLTVT.

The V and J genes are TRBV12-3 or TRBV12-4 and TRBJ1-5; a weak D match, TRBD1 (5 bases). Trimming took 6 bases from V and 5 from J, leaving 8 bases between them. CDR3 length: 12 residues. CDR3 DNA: TGTGCCAGCAGAGACAGATATCAGCCCCAGCATTTT. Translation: CASRDRYQPQHF.

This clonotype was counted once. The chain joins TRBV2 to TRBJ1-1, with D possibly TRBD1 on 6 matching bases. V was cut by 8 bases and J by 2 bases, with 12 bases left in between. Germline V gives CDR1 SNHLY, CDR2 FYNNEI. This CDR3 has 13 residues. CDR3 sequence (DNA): TGTGCCAGCGCCGGAGGGGGTAACACTGAAGCTTTCTTT. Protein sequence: CASAGGGNTEAFF.

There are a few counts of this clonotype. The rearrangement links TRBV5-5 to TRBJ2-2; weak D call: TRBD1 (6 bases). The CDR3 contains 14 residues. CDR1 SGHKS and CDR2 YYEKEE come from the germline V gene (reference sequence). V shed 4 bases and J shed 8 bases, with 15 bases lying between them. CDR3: CASSPLTGPGELFF. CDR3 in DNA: TGTGCCAGCAGCCCCCTTACAGGGCCTGGGGAGCTGTTTTTT.

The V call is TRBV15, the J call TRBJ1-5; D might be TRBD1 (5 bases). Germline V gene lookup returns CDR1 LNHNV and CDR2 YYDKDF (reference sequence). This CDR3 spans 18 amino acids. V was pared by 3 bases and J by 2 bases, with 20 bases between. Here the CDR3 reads CATSSFTLSGSGNQPQHF. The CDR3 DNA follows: TGTGCCACCAGCAGCTTTACTTTGTCAGGGAGTGGCAATCAGCCCCAGCATTTT.

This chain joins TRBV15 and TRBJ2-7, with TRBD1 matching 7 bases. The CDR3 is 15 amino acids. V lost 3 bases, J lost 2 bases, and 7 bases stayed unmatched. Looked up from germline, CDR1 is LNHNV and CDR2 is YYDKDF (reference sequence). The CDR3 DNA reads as TGTGCCACCAGCAGGACAGGGACCCAGGCCTACGAGCAGTACTTC. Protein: CATSRTGTQAYEQYF.

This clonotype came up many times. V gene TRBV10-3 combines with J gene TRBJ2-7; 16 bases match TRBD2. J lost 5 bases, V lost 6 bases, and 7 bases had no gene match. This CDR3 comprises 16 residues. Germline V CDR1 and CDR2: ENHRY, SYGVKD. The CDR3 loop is CAIRGTSGREIHEQYF. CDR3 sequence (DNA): TGTGCCATCAGGGGGACTAGCGGGAGGGAAATCCACGAGCAGTACTTC.

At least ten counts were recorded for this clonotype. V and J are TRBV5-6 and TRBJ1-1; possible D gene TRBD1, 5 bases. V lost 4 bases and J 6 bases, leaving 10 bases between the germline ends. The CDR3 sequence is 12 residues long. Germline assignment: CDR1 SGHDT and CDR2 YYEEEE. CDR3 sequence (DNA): TGTGCCAGCAGCGCGGGGCCTCCTGAAGCTTTCTTT. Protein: CASSAGPPEAFF.

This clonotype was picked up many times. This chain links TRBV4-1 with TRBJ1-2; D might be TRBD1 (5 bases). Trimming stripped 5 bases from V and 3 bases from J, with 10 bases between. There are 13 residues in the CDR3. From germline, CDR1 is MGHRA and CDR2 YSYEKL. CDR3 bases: TGCGCCAGCAGCGACCAGGGTCACTATGGCTACACCTTC. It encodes CASSDQGHYGYTF.

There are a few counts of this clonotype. CDR3 loop: CASNDSTQYF. The CDR3 coding sequence is TGTGCCAGCAATGACAGCACCCAGTACTTC. V usage is TRBV6-2 or TRBV6-3 and J usage is TRBJ2-5; a weak D match, TRBD1 (5 bases). The CDR3 runs to 10 residues. Trimming shortened V by 7 bases and J by 8 bases, and 8 bases separated the two germline ends. Germline V gives CDR1 MNHEY, CDR2 SVGEGT.

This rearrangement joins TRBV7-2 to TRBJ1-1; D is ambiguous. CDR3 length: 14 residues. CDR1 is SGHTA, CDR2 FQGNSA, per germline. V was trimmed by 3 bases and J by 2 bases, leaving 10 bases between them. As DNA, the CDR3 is TGTGCCAGCAGCTTCTTACATGGCAACACTGAAGCTTTCTTT. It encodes CASSFLHGNTEAFF.

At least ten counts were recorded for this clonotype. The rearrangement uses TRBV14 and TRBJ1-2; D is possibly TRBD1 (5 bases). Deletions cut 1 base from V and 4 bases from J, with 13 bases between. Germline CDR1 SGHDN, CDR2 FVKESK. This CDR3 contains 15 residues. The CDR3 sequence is CASSQGVEGLYGYTF. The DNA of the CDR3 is TGTGCCAGCAGCCAAGGAGTCGAGGGACTCTATGGCTACACCTTC.

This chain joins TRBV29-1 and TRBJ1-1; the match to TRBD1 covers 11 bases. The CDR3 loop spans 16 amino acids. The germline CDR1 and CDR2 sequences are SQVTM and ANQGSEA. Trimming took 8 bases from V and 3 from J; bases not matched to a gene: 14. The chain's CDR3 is CSLDARDRGRDTEAFF. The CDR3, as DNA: TGCAGCTTAGACGCCCGGGACAGGGGGAGGGACACTGAAGCTTTCTTT.

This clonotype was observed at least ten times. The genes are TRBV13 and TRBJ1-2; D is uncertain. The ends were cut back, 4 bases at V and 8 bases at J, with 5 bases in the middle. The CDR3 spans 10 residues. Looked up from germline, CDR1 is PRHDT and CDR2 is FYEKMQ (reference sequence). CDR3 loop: CASSSGGYTF. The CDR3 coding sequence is TGTGCCAGCAGCTCCGGGGGCTACACCTTC. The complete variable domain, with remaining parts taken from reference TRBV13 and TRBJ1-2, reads AAGVIQSPRHLIKEKRETATLKCYPIPRHDTVYWYQQGPGQDPQFLISFYEKMQSDKGSIPDRFSAQQFSDYHSELNMSSLELGDSALYFCASSSGGYTFGSGTRLTVV.

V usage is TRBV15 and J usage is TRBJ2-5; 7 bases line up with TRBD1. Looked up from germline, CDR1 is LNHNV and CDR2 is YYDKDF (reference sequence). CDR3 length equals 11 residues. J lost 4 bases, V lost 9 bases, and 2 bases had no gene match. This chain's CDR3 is CATRQGETQYF. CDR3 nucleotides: TGTGCCACACGACAGGGAGAGACCCAGTACTTC.

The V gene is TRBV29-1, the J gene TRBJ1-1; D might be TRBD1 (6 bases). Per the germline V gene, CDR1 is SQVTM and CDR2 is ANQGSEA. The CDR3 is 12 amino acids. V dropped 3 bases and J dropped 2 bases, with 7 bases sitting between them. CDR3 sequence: CSVDGTNTEAFF. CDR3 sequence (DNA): TGCAGCGTTGATGGGACAAACACTGAAGCTTTCTTT.

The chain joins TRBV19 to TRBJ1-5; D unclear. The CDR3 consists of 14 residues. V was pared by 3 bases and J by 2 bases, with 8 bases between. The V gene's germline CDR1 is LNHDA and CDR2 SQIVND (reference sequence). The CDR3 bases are TGTGCCAGTAGTATTACGGAGGGCAATCAGCCCCAGCATTTT. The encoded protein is CASSITEGNQPQHF.

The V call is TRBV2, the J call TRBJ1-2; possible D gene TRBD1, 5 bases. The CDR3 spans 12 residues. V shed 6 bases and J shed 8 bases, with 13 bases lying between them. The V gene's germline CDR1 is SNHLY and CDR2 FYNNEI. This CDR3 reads CASRGTSGGYTF. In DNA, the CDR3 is TGTGCCAGCAGGGGGACTAGCGGGGGCTACACCTTC.

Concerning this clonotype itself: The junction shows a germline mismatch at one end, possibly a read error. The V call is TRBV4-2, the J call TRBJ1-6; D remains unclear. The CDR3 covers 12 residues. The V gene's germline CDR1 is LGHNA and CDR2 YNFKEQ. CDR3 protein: CARSLRDSPLHF. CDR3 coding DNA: TGTGCCCGCAGCCTTCGAGATTCACCCCTCCACTTT.

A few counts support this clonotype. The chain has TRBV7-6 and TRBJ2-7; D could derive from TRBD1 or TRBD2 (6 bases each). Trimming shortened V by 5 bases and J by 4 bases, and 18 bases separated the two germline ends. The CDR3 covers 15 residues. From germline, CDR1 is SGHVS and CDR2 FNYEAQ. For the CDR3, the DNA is TGTGCCAGCAGCCAAGGGTGGGGGGCCCTGTACGAGCAGTACTTC. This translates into CASSQGWGALYEQYF.

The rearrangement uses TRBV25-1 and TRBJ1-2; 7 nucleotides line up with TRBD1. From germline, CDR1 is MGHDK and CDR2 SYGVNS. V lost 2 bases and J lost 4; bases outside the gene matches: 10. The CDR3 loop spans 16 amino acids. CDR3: CASSEPGQAILYGYTF. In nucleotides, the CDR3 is TGTGCCAGCAGTGAACCCGGACAGGCGATCCTCTATGGCTACACCTTC.

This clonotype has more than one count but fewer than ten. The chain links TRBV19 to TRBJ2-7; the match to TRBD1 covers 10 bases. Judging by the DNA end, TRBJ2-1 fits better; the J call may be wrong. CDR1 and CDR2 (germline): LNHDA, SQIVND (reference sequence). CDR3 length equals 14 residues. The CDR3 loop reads CASRTGGAGNEQFF. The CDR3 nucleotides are TGTGCCAGTAGGACAGGGGGCGCAGGCAATGAGCAGTTCTTC.

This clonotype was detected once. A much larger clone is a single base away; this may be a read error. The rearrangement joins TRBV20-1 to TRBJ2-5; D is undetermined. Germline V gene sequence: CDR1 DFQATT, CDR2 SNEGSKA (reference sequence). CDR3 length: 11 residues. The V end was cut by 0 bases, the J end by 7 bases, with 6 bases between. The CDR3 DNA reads TGCAGTGCTAGAGATCCAGGGACCCAGTACTTC. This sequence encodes CSARDPGTQYF.

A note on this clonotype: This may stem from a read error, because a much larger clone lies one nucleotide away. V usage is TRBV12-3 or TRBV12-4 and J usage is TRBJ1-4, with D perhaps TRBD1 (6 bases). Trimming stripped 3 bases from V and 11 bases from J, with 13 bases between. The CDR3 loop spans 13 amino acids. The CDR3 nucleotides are TGTGCCAGCAGTTTTGGGCTTCAGGGGAAACTGTTTTTT. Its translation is CASSFGLQGKLFF.

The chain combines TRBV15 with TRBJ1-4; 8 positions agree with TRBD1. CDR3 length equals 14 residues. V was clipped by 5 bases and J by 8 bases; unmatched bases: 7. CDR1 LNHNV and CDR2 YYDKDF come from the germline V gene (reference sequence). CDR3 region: CATSGSTGVEKLFF. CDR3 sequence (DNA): TGTGCCACCAGCGGCTCGACAGGGGTCGAAAAACTGTTTTTT.

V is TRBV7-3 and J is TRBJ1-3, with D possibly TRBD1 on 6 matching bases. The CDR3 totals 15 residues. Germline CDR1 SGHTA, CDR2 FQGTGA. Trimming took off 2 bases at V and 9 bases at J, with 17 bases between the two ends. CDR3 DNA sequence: TGTGCCAGCAGCTTACGTGACAGGCCTCGGTTCACCATATATTTT. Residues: CASSLRDRPRFTIYF.

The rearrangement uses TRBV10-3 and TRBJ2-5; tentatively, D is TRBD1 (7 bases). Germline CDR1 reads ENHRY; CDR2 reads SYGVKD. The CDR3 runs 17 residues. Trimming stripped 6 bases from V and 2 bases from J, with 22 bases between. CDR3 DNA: TGTGCCATCAGCTTAGTAGGAGGGACAGCCTTTCAAGAGACCCAGTACTTC. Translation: CAISLVGGTAFQETQYF.